The 8 T cell receptor beta chains presented below share a single source sample, sequenced in a study of T cells in tumors after PD-1 blockade. TCRdb's copy holds only in-frame clones and misses some; the assay was immunoSEQ multiplex PCR. The sample has 15,000 to 20,000 clones, 65% to 85% seen once. The sample was PBMCs, taken after anti-PD-1 therapy. These receptors were collected from a human donor with advanced basal cell or squamous cell carcinoma (not recorded which).

The chain is built from TRBV7-2 and TRBJ2-1, with 12 bases aligning to TRBD2. V was pared by 5 bases and J by 4 bases, with 3 bases of the junction left unmatched. Germline CDR1 and CDR2: SGHTA and FQGNSA. There are 15 residues in the CDR3. In nucleotides, the CDR3 is TGTGCCAGCAGCGGACTAGCGGGGAGATACAATGAGCAGTTCTTC. Translated, it gives CASSGLAGRYNEQFF.

V usage is TRBV5-1 and J usage is TRBJ2-7, with 9 bases lining up with TRBD1. This CDR3 has 13 amino acids. Germline-derived CDR1 and CDR2 are SGHRS and YFSETQ. V dropped 9 bases and J dropped 3; count of bases not matched to a gene: 7. The CDR3 here is CAILGTGNYEQYF. CDR3 in DNA: TGCGCCATTTTAGGGACAGGGAACTACGAGCAGTACTTC.

This clone was detected only once. The J gene is TRBJ2-7, the V gene TRBV5-4; TRBD2 aligns across 11 bases. The CDR3 is 15 residues long. Trimming took 1 base from V and 3 from J; bases not matched to a gene: 3. Per germline, CDR1 SGHNT and CDR2 YYREEE (reference sequence). CDR3 DNA: TGTGCCAGCAGCTTGCGACTAGCGGGATTCTACGAGCAGTACTTC. It codes for CASSLRLAGFYEQYF.

The V call is TRBV7-3, the J call TRBJ2-1; the match to TRBD1 covers 7 bases. The CDR3 is 15 amino acids. In germline, CDR1 is SGHTA, CDR2 FQGTGA. V lost 5 bases, J lost 8 bases, and 12 bases stayed unmatched. CDR3 nucleotides: TGTGCCAGCAGCCCCCGACAGGGCGGAAGGGATGAGCAGTTCTTC. Translation gives CASSPRQGGRDEQFF.

The genes are TRBV5-1 and TRBJ2-2; 10 positions match TRBD1. V lost 4 bases to trimming and J lost 6 bases; unmatched junction nucleotides: 6. This CDR3 is built from 15 residues. Germline CDR1 SGHRS, CDR2 YFSETQ. CDR3 in DNA: TGCGCCAGCAGCGAGGACAGGGGGGGGGCCGGGGAGCTGTTTTTT. This codes for CASSEDRGGAGELFF.

The gene calls are TRBV6-5 and TRBJ2-7, with 7 bases lining up with TRBD2. J was trimmed by 1 base and V by 7 bases; bases with no gene match: 4. Germline V gene data show CDR1 as MNHEY and CDR2 as SVGAGI. CDR3 length equals 13 residues. CDR3 coding DNA: TGTGCCAGCAACGACGGGGGGTCCTACGAGCAGTACTTC. Translation: CASNDGGSYEQYF.

Here the CDR3 DNA reads TGTGCCAGCAGCCTACCGACAGGCAGGGAAGCTTTCTTT. This sequence encodes CASSLPTGREAFF. The rearrangement uses TRBV11-3 and TRBJ1-1; D possibly corresponds to TRBD1 (6 bases). This CDR3 has 13 residues. Trimming cost V 5 bases and J 8 bases, with 15 bases left between them. Germline V lookup: CDR1 SGHNT, CDR2 YENEEA.

This clone was seen only once. CDR3 sequence (DNA): TGTGCCAGCAGTGAGGGATTTGCCGAGCAGTACTTC. It yields the protein CASSEGFAEQYF. The rearrangement links TRBV2 to TRBJ2-7; D not certain. Trimming stripped 3 bases from V and 6 bases from J, with 9 bases between. The CDR3 runs to 12 residues. Germline CDR1 and CDR2: SNHLY and FYNNEI.